This T cell receptor (beta chain) was obtained from a study of Graves' ophthalmopathy and Graves' hyperthyroidism (dated by TCRdb to the late 2010s). About the full investigation: Peripheral blood was collected at initial diagnosis, prior to any treatment. To explore V-J signatures that distinguish ophthalmopathy from hyperthyroidism, a discovery set of 95 to 100 patients was enrolled, made up of around 40 with ophthalmopathy and around 57 with stable hyperthyroidism. The independent validation cohort included 18 hyperthyroidism patients plus 17 patients who later progressed from hyperthyroidism to ophthalmopathy. Once sampling was done, hyperthyroidism patients were given methimazole at a starting dose of 30 mg daily, while ophthalmopathy patients were given high-dose intravenous methylprednisolone. T-cell repertoires of thyroid tissue and blood were compared in 5 or 6 hyperthyroidism patients. In total, approximately 130 blood samples were TCR-sequenced: 40 to 45 ophthalmopathy, some 75 hyperthyroidism and some 17 hyperthyroidism-to-ophthalmopathy patients. The approximately 97 discovery patients were randomly divided into training and test sets at a 7:3 ratio. To tell Graves' ophthalmopathy apart from Graves' hyperthyroidism, and to predict which patients would progress to ophthalmopathy, the study relied on TCR beta repertoire signatures.

Patients with ophthalmopathy had moderately to severely active disease, with a Clinical Activity Score of 3 or more, a NOSPECS grade of 4 or more, and a disease duration of less than 3 months. Patients with other autoimmune diseases, uncontrolled infections, pregnancy or lactation were excluded from the study. Clinical symptoms, serum thyroxine, TRAb, thyroid ultrasound and orbital computed tomography formed the basis of the diagnosis. Ficoll-Paque density gradient centrifugation was used to isolate PBMCs from about 9 ml of fresh peripheral blood. Total RNA was extracted with Trizol reagent and quality-checked on an Agilent 2100 Bioanalyzer. The cysteine opens and the phenylalanine closes a CDR3 of 17 amino acids. The read is trimmed to its CDR3 DNA, 51 bases read in frame from base 1. The germline V end is reduced by 0 bases and the J end by 5 bases; junction bases left unmatched: 9. CDR1 and CDR2 are read off the germline V gene as SGDLS and YYNGEE.

This clonotype was recorded at least ten times. The antigen this receptor binds is unknown. No quality values exist for individual bases; no much larger clone is one base distant. Here is what the overall study found, with its caveats: Most expanded thyroid clonotypes with a frequency above 0.001 also appeared in blood, which suggests that blood repertoires may reflect the immune response in the thyroid. No statistical method was used to predetermine the sample size, and group allocation was not hidden from the investigators. In validation, the model predicted ophthalmopathy progression with less than 71% sensitivity and roughly 78% specificity; eleven to twelve predicted patients were CT-confirmed with GO in a median of approximately six months. In cross-validation, the 13-signature model distinguished ophthalmopathy from stable hyperthyroidism with approximately 90% sensitivity and over 81% specificity, while in the test set the corresponding values were about 80% and 75%.

For repertoire sequencing, the TCR beta CDR3 regions were amplified from RNA transcripts. A first-round RT-PCR used HTBI primers with the Qiagen OneStep RT-PCR kit, followed by a second-round multiplex PCR, size selection and purification. Libraries were sequenced on an Illumina HiSeq2000 using paired-end 100 bp reads. The study's own analysis went as follows. Reads were processed with SOAPnuke, discarding reads with adapters, uncalled bases, mean Phred below 15, or no exact constant-primer or identifier match. COPE v1.2.5 was used to merge high-quality paired reads. Unique nucleotide sequences were defined as clonotypes and aligned to IMGT TRB V, D and J references using MiTCR v1.1. Only V-J combinations with frequency above 0.0001 were analysed, covering approximately 99% of repertoires. A TCR clonal expansion and chaos score per V-J combination was defined as the ratio of F50 clonal expansion to chaos observed in the TCRdist matrix. Features were reduced by Welch's t-statistics and random forest to over 10 V-J combinations, which fed a naive Bayes classifier. The similarity between thyroid and blood repertoires was quantified using the Morisita-Horn index. The raw public reads went through TCRdb reprocessing: fastp at Q25, MiXCR clone calling, in-frame beta chains kept. Rows are unified per CDR3 protein, each entry keeping the most common DNA and genes. The V and J calls and clone size come from TCRdb's table, not from the authors' own analysis. This sample holds over 150,000 distinct CDR3 sequences; more than 30% were observed only once. Around 5.8% of the sample comes from the top ten.

Sequencing was performed on peripheral blood. The sequence is built from TRBV9 and TRBJ2-5; TRBD2 fits 11 bases in the junction. The source is a woman in her thirties or forties with Graves' ophthalmopathy. Donor details come from another sample of the same person, matched by shared clones. The sequence in DNA is TGTGCCAGCAGCGTAGGGGTAGCGGGGGGGCCTTTTGAGACCCAGTACTTC. Its protein product is CASSVGVAGGPFETQYF.